This is a list of T cell receptor beta chains from one sample in a study of blood T cell repertoires in COVID-19. Only in-frame clones appear in the TCRdb table, and some are missing; sequencing was by immunoSEQ multiplex PCR. The sample lists about 130,000 clones, around 76% occurring once. The sample was peripheral blood. The receptors stem from a human donor in a cohort sampled during active COVID-19. Both conserved end residues are trimmed from each CDR3. The D gene is left open where the match is weak.

j_call d_call v_call cdr3_aa
TRBJ2-1 TRBD2 TRBV3-1/TRBV3-2 ASSQAGTSVADEQF
TRBJ1-2 NA TRBV5-4 ASSSGGGPVYGYT
TRBJ1-1 TRBD1 TRBV15 ATSTGGRMNTEAF
TRBJ1-2 TRBD1 TRBV27 ASSSGTGGLGYT
TRBJ1-2 NA TRBV7-2 ASSLWQGGYT
TRBJ2-6 NA TRBV19 ASSISTFGSGANVLT
TRBJ1-1 NA TRBV7-5 ARSLGTGEMNTEAF
TRBJ2-7 NA TRBV7-6 ASSLAAGLVAYEQY
TRBJ1-2 NA TRBV13 ASSLGGPLGLHT
TRBJ2-7 NA TRBV5-1 ASSSGYEQY
TRBJ1-4 TRBD1 TRBV5-1 ASSLPQGGTNEKLF
TRBJ1-3 NA TRBV7-6 ASSFNIPGQSSGNTIY
TRBJ1-2 NA TRBV6-1 ASSQGQSLINYGYT
TRBJ1-1 TRBD1 TRBV15 ATSRERYGTANTEAF
TRBJ1-5 NA TRBV6-5 ASSRGGGNQPQH
TRBJ2-7 NA TRBV18 ASSPTLEDVSYEQY
TRBJ2-2 NA TRBV2 ASSELSGAGELF
TRBJ1-1 TRBD1 TRBV2 ASSPAGGDTEAF
TRBJ1-1 NA TRBV5-5 ASSLVDRGTEAF
TRBJ1-2 TRBD1 TRBV7-8 ASSLVGQGYGYT
TRBJ2-5 NA TRBV6-5 ASRTAGSETQY
TRBJ1-1 NA TRBV5-1 ASSLGTVNTEAF
TRBJ2-7 NA TRBV27 ASSLGAHAYEQY
TRBJ1-5 TRBD1 TRBV7-9 ASSRGRPGTGVGQPQH
TRBJ2-1 NA TRBV28 ASTSVGSSYNEQF
TRBJ2-3 TRBD2 TRBV7-9 ASSPRPAGGTDTQY
TRBJ1-1 TRBD1 TRBV6-6 ASRGLRQGLWAF
TRBJ2-7 TRBD2 TRBV18 ASSPAGGGAVNSDEQY
TRBJ1-2 NA TRBV18 ASSPVREVGYT
TRBJ1-4 NA TRBV18 ASSPSRAANEKLF
TRBJ1-2 NA TRBV6-5 ASSPNDYGYT
TRBJ2-3 TRBD2 TRBV19 ASSIFLAGGFSTDTQY
TRBJ2-1 TRBD1 TRBV5-1 ASSLDGQGAGNEQF
TRBJ2-3 NA TRBV19 ASSSGSTDTQY
TRBJ1-5 NA TRBV28 ASSLRGWNSNQPQH
TRBJ1-4 NA TRBV5-1 ASSPTGGEDEKLF
TRBJ2-5 NA TRBV13 ASSQGIPGETQY
TRBJ1-1 NA TRBV5-1 ASSLGEREGAF
TRBJ2-1 NA TRBV6-1 ASSEVDEQF
TRBJ2-6 NA TRBV6-5 ASSFGSSGANVLT
TRBJ2-1 NA TRBV21-1 ASSKVGGRGSYNEQF
TRBJ1-1 NA TRBV7-6 ASSFGENTEAF
TRBJ2-1 TRBD1 TRBV4-1 ASSQGATGARRGGYNEQF
TRBJ1-1 TRBD1 TRBV5-4 ASSLGQGPNTEAF
TRBJ1-2 NA TRBV11-3 ASSHPYDT
TRBJ2-3 TRBD1 TRBV7-8 ASSPDRGLTDTQY
TRBJ2-6 NA TRBV19 ASREFSGANVLT
TRBJ2-5 TRBD1 TRBV2 ASSSLGTGGETQY
TRBJ2-4 TRBD2 TRBV4-2 ASSQDQASGGYGIQY
TRBJ2-2 TRBD1 TRBV2 VRDRGAGELF
TRBJ2-1 TRBD2 TRBV19 ASSMPTSGGLNEQF
TRBJ1-1 TRBD1 TRBV5-8 ASSPSDRGLSEAF
TRBJ2-5 TRBD2 TRBV18 ASSPPRGSQETQY
TRBJ1-1 NA TRBV5-4 ASSLGLGLSQEAF
TRBJ1-4 NA TRBV30 AWSVQQGLNEKLF